These 30 T cell receptor beta chains came from one sample sequenced in a study of Ad26.COV2.S vaccination and SARS-CoV-2 variants. Sequencing used immunoSEQ multiplex PCR; TCRdb keeps in-frame clones, though not all of them. The sample lists hundreds of thousands of clones, around 87% occurring once. Noted treatment: some 19 received Ad26.COV2.S at low or high dose, single or two shots; several received placebo; per-sample allocation not given. Sampling was done on day 63 after the first vaccine or placebo injection. Sample: peripheral blood, taken in a trial of Ad26.COV2.S vaccine versus placebo. Every receptor here comes from a person aged 18-65 years who received the Ad26.COV2.S COVID-19 vaccine or a placebo.

V gene TRBV5-4 combines with J gene TRBJ2-1; D remains ambiguous. From germline, CDR1 is SGHNT and CDR2 YYREEE (reference sequence). V lost 4 bases and J lost 0, with 14 bases in between. This CDR3 is 16 amino acids long. CDR3: CASSIAPRASYNEQFF. The CDR3 nucleotides are TGTGCCAGCAGCATTGCCCCTAGGGCCTCCTACAATGAGCAGTTCTTC.

The chain employs TRBV4-2 and TRBJ2-7; 9 bases align to TRBD1. CDR1 is LGHNA and CDR2 is YNFKEQ in the germline V gene. Trimming took 0 bases from V and 0 from J; bases not matched to a gene: 3. This CDR3 has 16 amino acids. CDR3: CASSQELGQGSYEQYF. The CDR3 DNA sequence: TGTGCCAGCAGCCAAGAACTGGGACAGGGCTCCTACGAGCAGTACTTC.

The CDR3 region is CASSLEASWNTEAFF. The CDR3 DNA follows: TGCGCCAGCAGCTTGGAGGCCAGCTGGAACACTGAAGCTTTCTTT. The rearrangement links TRBV5-1 to TRBJ1-1, with D uncertain. The ends were cut back, 0 bases at V and 1 base at J, with 10 bases in the middle. The CDR3 extends over 15 amino acids. Germline V gene data show CDR1 as SGHRS and CDR2 as YFSETQ. The full variable domain, rest sourced from reference TRBV5-1 and TRBJ1-1, is KAGVTQTPRYLIKTRGQQVTLSCSPISGHRSVSWYQQTPGQGLQFLFEYFSETQRNKGNFPGRFSGRQFSNSRSEMNVSTLELGDSALYLCASSLEASWNTEAFFGQGTRLTVV.

The V and J genes are TRBV3-1 (or the pseudogene TRBV3-2) and TRBJ2-5; 12 bases are shared with TRBD1. Germline-derived CDR1 and CDR2 are LGHDT and YNNKEL (reference sequence). CDR3 size: 12 residues. The CDR3 DNA reads as TGTTCGTCCGGGACAGGGGGCGAGACCCAGTACTTC. Protein: CSSGTGGETQYF.

The chain has TRBV6-5 and TRBJ1-1; D might be TRBD1 (5 bases). Germline CDR1 MNHEY, CDR2 SVGAGI. With 4 bases removed from V and 3 bases from J, the gap between germline ends came to 12 bases. CDR3 length: 14 residues. The DNA of the CDR3 is TGTGCCAGCAGTTTCCAGGGAGATGACACTGAAGCTTTCTTT. Amino acid sequence: CASSFQGDDTEAFF.

As regards this clone: Other nucleotide sequences from this sample produce the same CDR3. DNA of the CDR3: TGCGCCAGCAGCGGGCAAGAGACCCAGTACTTC. Translating gives CASSGQETQYF. V and J are TRBV5-1 and TRBJ2-5; D is undetermined. The CDR3 runs to 11 residues. Per the germline V gene, CDR1 is SGHRS and CDR2 is YFSETQ. V was pared by 4 bases and J by 2 bases, with 3 bases between.

The CDR3 sequence is CASSAGTNTEAFF. CDR3 coding DNA: TGCGCCAGCAGCGCAGGGACAAACACTGAAGCTTTCTTT. The V gene is TRBV5-1, the J gene TRBJ1-1; a possible D gene is TRBD1 (6 bases). Looked up from germline, CDR1 is SGHRS and CDR2 is YFSETQ. V gave up 4 bases and J gave up 2 bases, with 9 bases separating them. The CDR3 consists of 13 residues.

The chain has TRBV14 and TRBJ1-2; perhaps TRBD1 as D (6 bases). The CDR3 totals 13 residues. V was shortened by 0 bases and J by 13 bases, with 15 bases between the two germline ends. Looked up from germline, CDR1 is SGHDN and CDR2 is FVKESK. The CDR3 DNA reads as TGTGCCAGCAGCCAAGATTTAAACAGGGTATTCACCTTC. This gives the protein CASSQDLNRVFTF.

In its sample, this clone was seen a few times. V and J are TRBV27 and TRBJ2-2; no clear D. This CDR3 has 12 residues. The germline gives CDR1 MNHEY, CDR2 SMNVEV (reference sequence). Trimming left V 6 bases short and J 3 bases short, with 5 bases between. CDR3 DNA: TGTGCCAGCAGCCCCTACACCGGGGAGCTGTTTTTT. It is translated as CASSPYTGELFF.

This CDR3 reads CSALRDRNTEAFF. The DNA for the CDR3 is TGCAGCGCCCTCAGGGATCGGAACACTGAAGCTTTCTTT. The V call is TRBV29-1, the J call TRBJ1-1, with D perhaps matching TRBD1 (5 bases). Germline V gene sequence: CDR1 SQVTM, CDR2 ANQGSEA. V was trimmed by 7 bases and J by 1 base, leaving 13 bases between them. This CDR3 contains 13 residues.

The V call is TRBV6-1, the J call TRBJ2-1; no clear D gene. Trimming removed 3 bases at V and 0 bases at J, with 6 bases between. This CDR3 is 14 amino acids long. Germline assignment: CDR1 MNHNS and CDR2 SASEGT. The chain's CDR3 is CASSEAGSYNEQFF. Here the CDR3 DNA reads TGTGCCAGCAGTGAGGCCGGCTCCTACAATGAGCAGTTCTTC.

The CDR3 coding sequence is TGTGCCAGCAGCTTACTCGGGGGCTCAGGAACTAATGAAAAACTGTTTTTT. It translates to CASSLLGGSGTNEKLFF. The genes are TRBV7-8 and TRBJ1-4, with a weak D call TRBD1 (6 bases). Germline lookup yields CDR1 SGHVS and CDR2 FQNEAQ. Trimming shortened V by 2 bases and J by 1 base, and 14 bases separated the two germline ends. The CDR3 loop spans 17 amino acids.

The rearrangement links TRBV7-3 to TRBJ2-3, with TRBD2 matching over 8 bases. This CDR3 spans 15 amino acids. CDR1 SGHTA and CDR2 FQGTGA come from the germline V gene. V shed 5 bases and J 5 bases; nucleotides not matched to a gene: 9. CDR3 amino acids: CASSRGSGEGDTQYF. CDR3 nucleotide sequence: TGTGCCAGCAGCCGCGGTAGCGGGGAGGGAGATACGCAGTATTTT.

V usage is TRBV28 and J usage is TRBJ1-1; D unclear. V was trimmed by 6 bases and J by 0 bases, leaving 20 bases between them. The length of the CDR3 is 17 residues. Germline assignment: CDR1 MDHEN and CDR2 SYDVKM. The CDR3 loop is CASSQAGAIEMNTEAFF. The CDR3 nucleotides read TGTGCCAGCAGCCAGGCCGGAGCGATTGAAATGAACACTGAAGCTTTCTTT.

The chain couples TRBV5-4 to TRBJ2-3, with TRBD2 matching 12 bases. Per the germline V gene, CDR1 is SGHNT and CDR2 is YYREEE (reference sequence). The CDR3 totals 15 residues. V lost 5 bases, J lost 6 bases, and 7 bases stayed unmatched. The CDR3, as DNA: TGTGCCAGCAGGCTAGCGGGGGGGCCTTTCGATACGCAGTATTTT. Protein: CASRLAGGPFDTQYF.

In this sample, this clone turned up once. The rearrangement joins TRBV7-9 to TRBJ2-3; TRBD2 is a possible D gene (6 bases). V dropped 5 bases and J dropped 4 bases, with 10 bases sitting between them. The germline V gene has CDR1 SEHNR and CDR2 FQNEAQ (reference sequence). The CDR3 covers 13 residues. CDR3 bases: TGTGCCAGCAGCCATGGAGGGGCAGATACGCAGTATTTT. It is translated as CASSHGGADTQYF.

This rearrangement joins TRBV6-5 to TRBJ1-1, with 7 bases identical to TRBD1. Germline V gene sequence: CDR1 MNHEY, CDR2 SVGAGI. The CDR3 length is 15 residues. V trimming: 4 bases; J trimming: 1 base; junction bases outside the gene matches: 6. The CDR3 nucleotides are TGTGCCAGCAGTTCGGGACAGTTATCGAACACTGAAGCTTTCTTT. Its translation: CASSSGQLSNTEAFF.

The V and J genes are TRBV5-6 and TRBJ1-5, with 7 bases lining up with TRBD1. Germline-derived CDR1 and CDR2 are SGHDT and YYEEEE. The CDR3 has 15 amino acids. J lost 5 bases, V lost 4 bases, and 9 bases had no gene match. The CDR3 loop reads CASSRDRASDQPQHF. The CDR3 DNA is TGTGCCAGCAGCCGTGACAGGGCCTCCGATCAGCCCCAGCATTTT. Together with reference TRBV5-6 and TRBJ1-5, the CDR3 gives the full variable domain: DAGVTQSPTHLIKTRGQQVTLRCSPKSGHDTVSWYQQALGQGPQFIFQYYEEEERQRGNFPDRFSGHQFPNYSSELNVNALLLGDSALYLCASSRDRASDQPQHFGDGTRLSIL.

The chain is built from TRBV5-4 and TRBJ2-7; 7 bases fit TRBD1. The V gene end was trimmed by 2 bases and the J gene end by 5 bases; junction bases not matched to a gene: 4. The germline V gene encodes CDR1 SGHNT and CDR2 YYREEE (reference sequence). The CDR3 is made up of 13 amino acids. CDR3 DNA sequence: TGTGCCAGCAGCTTTAGACAGGGACACGAGCAGTACTTC. This encodes CASSFRQGHEQYF.

This clone was found a few times. V and J are TRBV2 and TRBJ1-6; weak D call: TRBD1 (6 bases). V was clipped by 6 bases and J by 11 bases, with 17 bases between them. The CDR3 totals 14 residues. CDR1 SNHLY and CDR2 FYNNEI come from the germline V gene. In nucleotides, the CDR3 is TGTGCCAGCAGGTACCAGGGGCCCGTTCCACCCCTCCACTTT. Its protein is CASRYQGPVPPLHF. Full variable domain (missing parts from reference TRBV2 and TRBJ1-6): EPEVTQTPSHQVTQMGQEVILRCVPISNHLYFYWYRQILGQKVEFLVSFYNNEISEKSEIFDDQFSVERPDGSNFTLKIRSTKLEDSAMYFCASRYQGPVPPLHFGNGTRLTVT.

This clone was seen just once. This chain links TRBV6-5 with TRBJ1-6; tentatively, D is TRBD1 (5 bases). V was shortened by 2 bases and J by 1 base, with 6 bases between the two germline ends. This CDR3 contains 15 residues. The germline V gene has CDR1 MNHEY and CDR2 SVGAGI. DNA for the CDR3: TGTGCCAGCAGTTACAGGGGTTCCTATAATTCACCCCTCCACTTT. It yields the protein CASSYRGSYNSPLHF.

The CDR3 protein is CASSPPGGAGNTEAFF. In DNA, the CDR3 is TGTGCCAGCAGTCCCCCAGGGGGGGCGGGAAACACTGAAGCTTTCTTT. The chain couples TRBV28 to TRBJ1-1; 7 bases agree with TRBD1. The CDR3 has 16 residues. The trim removed 5 bases at V and 2 bases at J, leaving 11 bases unmatched. Germline-derived CDR1 and CDR2 are MDHEN and SYDVKM.

V and J are TRBV27 and TRBJ2-5, with TRBD2 identical over 13 bases. V lost 0 bases to trimming and J lost 4 bases; unmatched junction nucleotides: 2. CDR1 and CDR2 from the germline V gene are MNHEY and SMNVEV (reference sequence). CDR3 length: 16 amino acids. The CDR3 protein is CASSLSWTSGRETQYF. The CDR3 DNA sequence: TGTGCCAGCAGTTTATCCTGGACTAGCGGGAGAGAGACCCAGTACTTC.

The chain carries TRBV9 and TRBJ1-3; no definite D call. V gave up 5 bases and J gave up 1 base, with 7 bases separating them. The CDR3 consists of 13 residues. Looked up from germline, CDR1 is SGDLS and CDR2 is YYNGEE. CDR3 in amino acids: CASRAFSGNTIYF. In nucleotides, the CDR3 is TGTGCCAGCAGGGCATTTTCTGGAAACACCATATATTTT.

The V and J genes are TRBV6-1 and TRBJ1-2; D is unclear. V was clipped by 0 bases and J by 0 bases, with 8 bases between them. The CDR3 is 15 residues long. Germline CDR1 MNHNS, CDR2 SASEGT. CDR3 DNA: TGTGCCAGCAGTGAAGCTGGCGGATCTAACTATGGCTACACCTTC. This translates into CASSEAGGSNYGYTF.

The chain couples TRBV27 to TRBJ2-7; D gene ambiguous. Trimming removed 3 bases from V and 2 bases from J, with 8 bases in between. Germline values: CDR1 MNHEY, CDR2 SMNVEV (reference sequence). The length of the CDR3 is 13 residues. CDR3 in amino acids: CASSLGTTYEQYF. In DNA form, the CDR3 reads TGTGCCAGCAGTTTGGGCACAACCTACGAGCAGTACTTC.

This rearrangement joins TRBV27 to TRBJ2-7; 9 positions agree with TRBD1. This CDR3 comprises 15 residues. The V and J ends lost 7 bases and 6 bases, in that order; junction bases with no gene match: 13. Per germline, CDR1 MNHEY and CDR2 SMNVEV (reference sequence). The CDR3 DNA is TGTGCCAGCACCACGGCACGGACAGGGGTTGGCGAGCAGTACTTC. Amino acids: CASTTARTGVGEQYF.

This chain uses TRBV7-8 with TRBJ2-5; no firm D call. CDR3 length: 13 amino acids. The ends were cut back, 1 base at V and 4 bases at J, with 7 bases in the middle. Per the germline V gene, CDR1 is SGHVS and CDR2 is FQNEAQ. The CDR3 spells CASSLDLRETQYF. The CDR3 DNA sequence: TGTGCCAGCAGCTTAGATTTGCGAGAGACCCAGTACTTC.

J is TRBJ1-3 and V is TRBV4-1; perhaps TRBD1 as D (6 bases). Looked up from germline, CDR1 is MGHRA and CDR2 is YSYEKL. The V gene lost 1 base and the J gene lost 2 bases, with 18 bases spanning the gap. The CDR3 consists of 18 residues. CDR3 sequence (DNA): TGCGCCAGCAGCCAAGGAAGGGGGGGGCCAAAGGCTGGAAACACCATATATTTT. Translated, it gives CASSQGRGGPKAGNTIYF.

The chain is built from TRBV29-1 and TRBJ2-1; D uncertain. V was clipped by 4 bases and J by 9 bases, with 13 bases between them. Looked up from germline, CDR1 is SQVTM and CDR2 is ANQGSEA. The CDR3 spans 12 residues. For the CDR3, the DNA is TGCAGCGTTGGAGGCTTGTTCGTTGAGCAGTTCTTC. Translated, it gives CSVGGLFVEQFF.